This T cell receptor beta chain was captured in a study of neurological immune-mediated disorders. This clonotype was detected ten times or more. Its cognate antigen is unknown. V dropped 8 bases and J dropped 4; count of bases not matched to a gene: 10. The germline V gene encodes CDR1 MNHEY and CDR2 SMNVEV (reference sequence). The CDR3 covers 16 residues. From 15-18 subjects, every sequencing run obtained over 160 million TCR-beta sequences. TCRdb passed the 5' RACE reads through MiXCR, listing each CDR3 protein once. Of roughly 45,000 distinct CDR3 sequences listed, 3% to 3.5% are singletons. Notes on the study in general: The expanded clones of different subjects shared no CDR3 amino acid sequences (suggesting private repertoires in all groups). The greatest TCR clonal expansion appeared in HTLV-1-associated myelopathy and the smallest, falling below healthy controls, in multiple sclerosis. The multiple sclerosis repertoire cluster was associated with no clinical or MRI feature.

This sequence originates from a woman between 45 and 65 years old with multiple sclerosis. The chain uses TRBV27 and TRBJ2-5, with TRBD2 identical over 13 bases. Sequencing was done on a sample of PBMCs. CDR3 coding DNA: TGTGCCAGCTGGGGGCTGGGACTAGCGGGGCGAGAGACCCAGTACTTC. This encodes CASWGLGLAGRETQYF.